This TCR beta chain derives from a study of human T cells and chemical hapten exposure. Findings and limits, study-wide: With DPC sensitization, TCRs exceeding 1 in 1000 frequency showed no change. Expanded TCR sets contained significantly more large CDR3 similarity clusters than controls.

There are many counts of this clonotype. Antigen: not known. Time point meaning: patch test 2, 6 weeks after DPC sensitization. This sample's treatment: therapeutic diphenylcyclopropenone sensitization with weekly scalp DPC. Every donor had alopecia and was 18 to 70 years old; all were suitable for DPC. V shed 5 bases and J shed 8 bases, with 18 bases lying between them. This CDR3 is 14 amino acids long. Germline CDR1 SGHAT, CDR2 FQNNGV. Using its own MiXCR run on the RACE reads, TCRdb lists one record per CDR3 protein. The repertoire includes some 42,000 distinct CDR3 sequences, more than 8.5% of them detected once, and about 15% sits in the top ten.

Source: whole blood, taken in connection with sensitization to the hapten diphenylcyclopropenone (DPC). V gene TRBV11-2 combines with J gene TRBJ1-2; D is ambiguous. This clonotype was sampled from a woman in her forties with alopecia areata. Some clones in this sample may be carry-over from other donors' samples. The CDR3 reads CASSPISSADGYTF. The DNA of the CDR3 is TGTGCCAGCAGCCCCATCTCTTCAGCAGACGGCTACACCTTC. Filled out from reference TRBV11-2 and TRBJ1-2, the complete variable domain reads EAGVAQSPRYKIIEKRQSVAFWCNPISGHATLYWYQQILGQGPKLLIQFQNNGVVDDSQLPKDRFSAERLKGVDSTLKIQPAKLEDSAVYLCASSPISSADGYTFGSGTRLTVV.